This is a list of T cell receptor beta chains from one sample in a study of shared clonotypes between healthy human individuals. Sequenced by immunoSEQ multiplex PCR; TCRdb stores in-frame clones only, minus some. The table shows around 510,000 clones, with 95% to 97% occurring only once. Source material: naive CD4+ T cells sorted from blood. The receptors were sampled from a woman aged 25 to 45 in good health. Each CDR3 is given with its conserved first and last residue. A D gene is named only where the DNA matches it firmly. Where a row states a size, it is once, few, many or the class of an expanded clone; other rows omit it.

V	D	size	J	CDR3	DNA
TRBV4-1	NA	NA	TRBJ1-3	CASSQTQTTTGNTIYF	TGCGCCAGCAGCCAAACTCAAACGACAACTGGAAACACCATATATTTT
TRBV20-1	NA	NA	TRBJ1-2	CSANPQGAYTF	TGCAGTGCAAACCCTCAGGGAGCTTACACCTTC
TRBV5-1	NA	NA	TRBJ2-7	CASSLGTVNHEQYF	TGCGCCAGCAGCTTGGGGACAGTAAACCACGAGCAGTACTTC
TRBV14	TRBD2	NA	TRBJ2-3	CASSFMAGELDTQYF	TGTGCCAGCAGCTTTATGGCGGGAGAGTTGGATACGCAGTATTTT
TRBV2	NA	NA	TRBJ2-7	CASSYEGRYYEQYF	TGTGCCAGCAGTTACGAGGGCCGTTACTACGAGCAGTACTTC
TRBV5-1	TRBD2	NA	TRBJ2-7	CASSMTSGVTYEQYF	TGCGCCAGCAGCATGACTAGCGGGGTCACCTACGAGCAGTACTTC
TRBV2	NA	NA	TRBJ2-7	CASSYSGNYEQYF	TGTGCCAGCAGTTACTCTGGCAACTACGAGCAGTACTTC
TRBV29-1	NA	NA	TRBJ2-7	CSVAGVPGWSSEQYF	TGCAGCGTTGCCGGGGTCCCAGGTTGGAGTTCCGAGCAGTACTTC
TRBV11-2	NA	NA	TRBJ2-3	CASSFPRVDTQYF	TGTGCCAGCAGCTTCCCTCGGGTGGATACGCAGTATTTT
TRBV9	TRBD2	NA	TRBJ2-2	CASSDPTSEANTGELFF	TGTGCCAGCAGCGACCCCACTAGCGAAGCGAACACCGGGGAGCTGTTTTTT
TRBV5-5	NA	NA	TRBJ2-7	CASSFLYEQYF	TGTGCCAGCAGCTTTCTCTACGAGCAGTACTTC
TRBV6-1	NA	NA	TRBJ2-6	CASSEVAVFSGANVLTF	TGTGCCAGCAGTGAAGTTGCAGTATTCTCTGGGGCCAACGTCCTGACTTTC
TRBV9	NA	NA	TRBJ2-1	CASSAHRRLTRTEIYNEQFF	TGTGCCAGCAGCGCCCACCGACGCCTCACTAGGACGGAGATCTACAATGAGCAGTTCTTC
TRBV15	TRBD1	NA	TRBJ2-7	CATSRGLRDSYYEQYF	TGTGCCACCAGCAGAGGGCTCCGGGACAGTTACTACGAGCAGTACTTC
TRBV5-1	TRBD1	NA	TRBJ1-4	CASSPSRDRAPNEKLFF	TGCGCCAGCAGCCCTTCCCGGGACAGGGCTCCTAATGAAAAACTGTTTTTT
TRBV23-1	TRBD1	NA	TRBJ1-1	CASSHSGQAQAFF	TGCGCCAGCAGTCACTCCGGACAGGCACAAGCTTTCTTT
TRBV29-1	NA	NA	TRBJ1-1	CSGIRGGGTEAFF	TGCAGCGGTATCAGGGGCGGAGGCACTGAAGCTTTCTTT
TRBV10-3	NA	NA	TRBJ2-5	CAISIQGPRAEETQYF	TGTGCCATCAGCATACAGGGTCCACGCGCGGAAGAGACCCAGTACTTC
TRBV27	NA	NA	TRBJ1-2	CASSLLGERGGYTF	TGTGCCAGCAGTTTATTGGGAGAGAGGGGTGGCTACACCTTC
TRBV6-4	NA	few	TRBJ1-1	CARKVAEAFF	TGTGCCAGGAAAGTCGCTGAAGCTTTCTTT
TRBV7-9	NA	NA	TRBJ1-2	CASSYPGGDYGYTF	TGTGCCAGCAGCTACCCCGGGGGGGATTATGGCTACACCTTC
TRBV11-2	NA	NA	TRBJ2-1	CASSLAGSMVNEQFF	TGTGCCAGCAGCTTAGCCGGGAGTATGGTAAATGAGCAGTTCTTC
TRBV5-1	TRBD1	NA	TRBJ1-2	CASNEGASYGYTF	TGCGCCAGCAACGAGGGGGCGAGCTATGGCTACACCTTC
TRBV5-6	NA	NA	TRBJ1-1	CASSPGINTEAFF	TGTGCCAGCAGCCCAGGGATAAACACTGAAGCTTTCTTT
TRBV19	NA	NA	TRBJ1-2	CASSPSGTGERKYGYTF	TGTGCCAGTAGTCCCTCTGGCACAGGCGAGCGGAAATATGGCTACACCTTC
TRBV2	TRBD1	NA	TRBJ1-2	CASSGQEIFGYTF	TGTGCCAGCTCCGGACAGGAAATTTTTGGCTACACCTTC
TRBV2	TRBD2	once	TRBJ2-1	CASSSGTSGSGLEFF	TGTGCCAGCAGTTCCGGGACTAGCGGGAGTGGATTAGAGTTCTTC
TRBV19	NA	NA	TRBJ1-1	CASNHGRGRHTEAFF	TGTGCCAGTAATCATGGGAGGGGAAGGCACACTGAAGCTTTCTTT
TRBV28	TRBD2	NA	TRBJ2-1	CASSTSGGTYNEQFF	TGTGCCAGCAGTACCTCGGGAGGGACCTACAATGAGCAGTTCTTC
TRBV28	NA	NA	TRBJ2-1	CASSWGVGTYNEQFF	TGTGCCAGCAGTTGGGGGGTAGGCACCTACAATGAGCAGTTCTTC
TRBV18	NA	NA	TRBJ2-7	CASSPRTDTYEQYF	TGTGCCAGCTCACCTAGGACGGATACCTACGAGCAGTACTTC
TRBV5-1	NA	NA	TRBJ2-1	CASSLTRRNEQFF	TGCGCCAGCAGCTTGACAAGGCGGAATGAGCAGTTCTTC
TRBV5-4	NA	NA	TRBJ2-3	CASSLGGYGADTQYF	TGTGCCAGCAGCTTGGGTGGGTATGGGGCAGATACGCAGTATTTT
TRBV5-1	NA	NA	TRBJ2-7	CASSLVGGITHYEQYF	TGCGCCAGCAGCTTGGTAGGCGGAATTACGCATTACGAGCAGTACTTC
TRBV9	NA	NA	TRBJ1-3	CASSKYRDSGNTIYF	TGTGCCAGCAGTAAATACAGGGACTCTGGAAACACCATATATTTT
TRBV18	NA	NA	TRBJ1-1	CASSPLGPNTEAFF	TGTGCCAGCTCACCATTAGGCCCGAACACTGAAGCTTTCTTT
TRBV5-1	NA	once	TRBJ1-1	CASSFEGAGRLAFF	TGCGCCAGCAGCTTCGAGGGCGCGGGGAGGTTGGCTTTCTTT
TRBV28	TRBD2	once	TRBJ2-1	CASSLRTRDSNEQFF	TGTGCCAGCAGTTTAAGGACTAGGGACTCCAATGAGCAGTTCTTC
TRBV7-6	NA	NA	TRBJ2-2	CASSTPGTGELFF	TGTGCCAGCAGCACGCCAGGCACCGGGGAGCTGTTTTTT
TRBV19	TRBD2	NA	TRBJ2-7	CASSPVTGTSGYEQYF	TGTGCCAGTAGCCCAGTTACCGGGACTAGCGGGTACGAGCAGTACTTC
TRBV5-1	TRBD1	NA	TRBJ2-7	CATSKTTGGMAEQYF	TGCGCCACCTCCAAAACTACAGGGGGAATGGCCGAGCAGTACTTC
TRBV6-1	TRBD1	NA	TRBJ1-2	CASSEFGTGAYGYTF	TGTGCCAGCAGTGAATTTGGGACAGGAGCCTATGGCTACACCTTC
TRBV2	NA	NA	TRBJ2-3	CASSWFGTDTQYF	TGTGCCAGCTCCTGGTTTGGCACAGATACGCAGTATTTT
TRBV6-1	NA	NA	TRBJ1-4	CASSDQLVNQGEKLFF	TGTGCCAGCAGTGATCAATTAGTTAATCAAGGAGAAAAACTGTTTTTT
TRBV2	TRBD2	NA	TRBJ2-1	CASIGLVNEQFF	TGTGCCAGCATTGGACTAGTAAATGAGCAGTTCTTC
TRBV21-1	NA	NA	TRBJ2-3	CASSKVSYTDTQYF	TGTGCCAGCAGCAAAGTATCATACACAGATACGCAGTATTTT